This T cell receptor (beta chain) came from a study of vaccination and CD4 T cells after COVID-19. On the study more broadly: Overlapping spike peptides of SARS-CoV-2, HCoV-NL63, HCoV-OC43 and HCoV-229E stimulated the cells.

Germline lookup yields CDR1 MNHNS and CDR2 SASEGT. This CDR3 comprises 11 residues. V shed 7 bases and J shed 4 bases, with 5 bases lying between them. Time point of the sample: late sampling 161 to 241 days after vaccination in a few convalescent patients. Treatment described: roughly ten-day PBMC culture with coronavirus spike peptide pools or control peptides (ViraFEST assay). A note on this clonotype: The antigen is undetermined.

Sequenced with the Oncomine TCR Beta short-read assay was DNA taken from cultured CD4+ T cells. TCRdb called the PCR reads again in MiXCR, with one record for every CDR3 protein. The table includes tens of thousands of distinct CDR3 sequences, 30% to 35% detected once. This rearrangement joins TRBV6-1 to TRBJ2-1; D is undetermined. Sequences were derived from CD4+ T cells from blood, cultured in vitro, sampled about 7 months after SARS-CoV-2 vaccination. The receptor's source is a human donor who had recovered from COVID-19. The CDR3 loop reads CASTRYNEQFF. CDR3 nucleotide sequence: TGTGCCAGCACGAGGTACAATGAGCAGTTCTTC.